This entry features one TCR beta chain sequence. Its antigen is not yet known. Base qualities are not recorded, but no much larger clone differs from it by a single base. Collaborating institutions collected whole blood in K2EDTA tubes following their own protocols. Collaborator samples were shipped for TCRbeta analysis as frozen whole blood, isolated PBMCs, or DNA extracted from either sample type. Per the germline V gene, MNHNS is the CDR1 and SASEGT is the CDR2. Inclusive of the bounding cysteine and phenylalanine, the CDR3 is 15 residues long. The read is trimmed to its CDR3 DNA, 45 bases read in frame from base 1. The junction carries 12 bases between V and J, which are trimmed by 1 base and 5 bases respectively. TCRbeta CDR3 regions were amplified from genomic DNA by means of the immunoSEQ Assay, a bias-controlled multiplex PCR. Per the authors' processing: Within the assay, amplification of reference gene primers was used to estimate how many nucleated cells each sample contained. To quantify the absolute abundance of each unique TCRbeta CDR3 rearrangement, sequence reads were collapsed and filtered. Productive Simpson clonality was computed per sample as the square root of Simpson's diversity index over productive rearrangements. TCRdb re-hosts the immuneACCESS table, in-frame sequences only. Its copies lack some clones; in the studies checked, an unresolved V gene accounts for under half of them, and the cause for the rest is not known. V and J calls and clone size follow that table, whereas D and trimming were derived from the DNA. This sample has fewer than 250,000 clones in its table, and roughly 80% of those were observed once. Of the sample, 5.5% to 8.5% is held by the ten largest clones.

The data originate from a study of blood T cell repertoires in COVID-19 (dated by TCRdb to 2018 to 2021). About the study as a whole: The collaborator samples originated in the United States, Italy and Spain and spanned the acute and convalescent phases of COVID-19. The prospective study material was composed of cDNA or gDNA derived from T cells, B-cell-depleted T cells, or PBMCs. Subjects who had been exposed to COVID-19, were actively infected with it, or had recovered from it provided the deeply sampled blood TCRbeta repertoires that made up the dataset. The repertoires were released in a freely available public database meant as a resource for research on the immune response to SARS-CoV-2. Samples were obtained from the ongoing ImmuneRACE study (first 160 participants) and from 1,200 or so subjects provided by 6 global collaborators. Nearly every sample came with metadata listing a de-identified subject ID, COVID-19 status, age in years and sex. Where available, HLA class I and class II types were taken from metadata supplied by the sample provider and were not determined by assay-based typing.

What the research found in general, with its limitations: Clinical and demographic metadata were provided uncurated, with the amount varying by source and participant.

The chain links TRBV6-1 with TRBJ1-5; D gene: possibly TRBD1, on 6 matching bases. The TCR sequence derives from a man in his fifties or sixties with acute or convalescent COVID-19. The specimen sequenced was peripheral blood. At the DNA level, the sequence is TGTGCCAGCAGTGAAGTGGGGGGGCCCCATCAGCCCCAGCATTTT. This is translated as CASSEVGGPHQPQHF.